The 12 T cell receptor beta chains listed next were all sequenced from one sample in a study of cytomegalovirus exposure and HLA in healthy donors (dated by TCRdb to about 2017). Receptor amplification or capture employed the immunoSEQ multiplex PCR assay. TCRdb's version of the immuneACCESS table is confined to in-frame rearrangements and falls short of the full clone set. An unresolved V gene accounts for under half of the shortfall where checked; the remainder is of unknown origin. The sample includes 110,000 or so clones, with around 88% observed a single time. Together, the top ten hold roughly 5.3% of the sample. Source material: PBMCs. These receptor sequences come from a man aged 18-30 years in good health and CMV-seronegative.

The gene calls are TRBV5-1 and TRBJ2-1; D is unresolved. CDR3 length: 15 residues. The germline gives CDR1 SGHRS, CDR2 YFSETQ. The germline V and J ends were trimmed by 0 bases and 6 bases, with 13 bases remaining between them. CDR3 sequence (DNA): TGCGCCAGCAGCTTGGGAAGCCTAGGTGGCAATGAGCAGTTCTTC. As protein: CASSLGSLGGNEQFF.

The chain links TRBV7-6 to TRBJ2-1; TRBD1 aligns across 10 bases. V shed 4 bases and J 3 bases; nucleotides not matched to a gene: 6. The CDR3 sequence is 16 residues long. The germline CDR1 and CDR2 sequences are SGHVS and FNYEAQ. As DNA, the CDR3 is TGTGCCAGCAGCTCGAGGACAGGGGGGTTCTACAATGAGCAGTTCTTC. Encoded protein: CASSSRTGGFYNEQFF. Based on the CDR3 plus reference TRBV7-6 and TRBJ2-1, the full variable domain is GAGVSQSPRYKVTKRGQDVALRCDPISGHVSLYWYRQALGQGPEFLTYFNYEAQQDKSGLPNDRFSAERPEGSISTLTIQRTEQRDSAMYRCASSSRTGGFYNEQFFGPGTRLTVL.

CDR3 in DNA: TGTGCTAGTGGCCCCCATAGTTTGACTGAAGCTTTCTTT. Translated: CASGPHSLTEAFF. The chain carries TRBV12-5 and TRBJ1-1; D gene ambiguous. The CDR3 totals 13 residues. V lost 6 bases and J 5 bases, leaving 13 bases between the germline ends. In germline, CDR1 is LGHNT, CDR2 FRNRAP.

V usage is TRBV9 and J usage is TRBJ2-6; D call uncertain. Trimming shortened V by 0 bases and J by 0 bases, and 7 bases separated the two germline ends. Germline CDR1 is SGDLS and CDR2 is YYNGEE. This CDR3 has 16 amino acids. The CDR3 here is CASSVGLRSGANVLTF. The CDR3 DNA is TGTGCCAGCAGCGTAGGACTCCGCTCTGGGGCCAACGTCCTGACTTTC.

This chain joins TRBV6-5 and TRBJ1-5, with D tentatively TRBD1 (5 bases). Per germline, CDR1 MNHEY and CDR2 SVGAGI. V lost 6 bases to trimming and J lost 7 bases, with 13 bases between them. The CDR3 length is 13 residues. The CDR3 region has the DNA TGTGCCAGCAGCTGGGGGGGAGGCCAGCCCCAGCATTTT. Translation gives CASSWGGGQPQHF.

The chain uses TRBV30 and TRBJ2-2; maybe TRBD1 (6 bases). This CDR3 has 15 amino acids. V lost 2 bases and J 5 bases, leaving 15 bases between the germline ends. Germline CDR1 reads GTSNPN; CDR2 reads SVGIG (reference sequence). CDR3 sequence (DNA): TGTGCCTGGAGTCTGTTCTGGGGGCAGACCGGGGAGCTGTTTTTT. Translated, it gives CAWSLFWGQTGELFF.

The gene calls are TRBV9 and TRBJ1-1; no clear D. This CDR3 has 11 amino acids. Per the germline V gene, CDR1 is SGDLS and CDR2 is YYNGEE. V shed 1 base and J shed 6 bases, with 4 bases lying between them. In DNA form, the CDR3 reads TGTGCCAGCAGCGTATATCCTGAAGCTTTCTTT. It yields the protein CASSVYPEAFF.

This clone occurred a few times. The gene calls are TRBV9 and TRBJ1-6; D not resolved. V was cut by 4 bases and J by 5 bases, with 10 bases left in between. Germline V gene lookup returns CDR1 SGDLS and CDR2 YYNGEE. The CDR3 length is 14 residues. For the CDR3, the DNA is TGTGCCAGCAGCCAGCGGACGGATAATTCACCCCTCCACTTT. It yields the protein CASSQRTDNSPLHF. Full variable domain (outside the CDR3, taken from reference TRBV9 and TRBJ1-6): DSGVTQTPKHLITATGQRVTLRCSPRSGDLSVYWYQQSLDQGLQFLIQYYNGEERAKGNILERFSAQQFPDLHSELNLSSLELGDSALYFCASSQRTDNSPLHFGNGTRLTVT.

To note about this clone: At one of its ends the junction is not consistent with the germline gene, which may arise from a read error. The V and J genes are TRBV7-7 and TRBJ2-1; 7 bases are shared with TRBD2. The CDR3 has 16 residues. From germline, CDR1 is SSHAT and CDR2 FNYEAQ (reference sequence). This chain's CDR3 is CASSFHAGTTYNEQFF. The CDR3, as DNA: TGTGCTAGCAGCTTTCACGCGGGGACTACCTACAATGAGCAGTTCTTC.

The V gene is TRBV2, the J gene TRBJ1-3; D might be TRBD1 (6 bases). CDR3 size: 12 residues. From germline, CDR1 is SNHLY and CDR2 FYNNEI. Trimming left V 11 bases short and J 4 bases short, with 12 bases between. CDR3 protein: CACEGVGNTIYF. DNA of the CDR3: TGTGCCTGTGAGGGGGTAGGAAACACCATATATTTT. Full variable domain (rest looked up from reference TRBV2 and TRBJ1-3): EPEVTQTPSHQVTQMGQEVILRCVPISNHLYFYWYRQILGQKVEFLVSFYNNEISEKSEIFDDQFSVERPDGSNFTLKIRSTKLEDSAMYFCACEGVGNTIYFGEGSWLTVV.

The chain couples TRBV5-1 to TRBJ1-1, with unresolved D. The V gene lost 4 bases and the J gene lost 0 bases, with 13 bases spanning the gap. This CDR3 is 15 amino acids long. Germline lookup yields CDR1 SGHRS and CDR2 YFSETQ. DNA of the CDR3: TGCGCCAGCAGCCCGTACGCGGGCATGAACACTGAAGCTTTCTTT. It encodes CASSPYAGMNTEAFF.

V usage is TRBV7-6 and J usage is TRBJ2-7; weak D call: TRBD2 (5 bases). The CDR3 runs to 13 residues. Germline assignment: CDR1 SGHVS and CDR2 FNYEAQ. Trimming cost V 3 bases and J 4 bases, with 10 bases left between them. CDR3 coding DNA: TGTGCCAGCAGCTTGGAGGACTTTTACGAGCAGTACTTC. This translates into CASSLEDFYEQYF. Full variable domain (outside the CDR3, taken from reference TRBV7-6 and TRBJ2-7): GAGVSQSPRYKVTKRGQDVALRCDPISGHVSLYWYRQALGQGPEFLTYFNYEAQQDKSGLPNDRFSAERPEGSISTLTIQRTEQRDSAMYRCASSLEDFYEQYFGPGTRLTVT.